This T cell receptor beta chain was identified during a study of T-cell memory formation after mild COVID-19. Whole-study findings and limits: The study found contracting CD4+ clones mainly in CM and EM and contracting CD8+ clones in EMRA.

5'RACE primed at constant segments yielded TCR alpha and TCR beta cDNA libraries bearing sample barcodes and UMIs. TCRdb reprocessed the 5' RACE reads via MiXCR and lists one record per CDR3 protein. The data show 65,000 to 90,000 distinct CDR3 sequences, roughly 13% seen once. For this clonotype: Its antigen remains unknown.

Germline CDR1 and CDR2: LNHDA and SQIVND (reference sequence). Trimming cost V 7 bases and J 8 bases; bases outside gene matches: 18. The CDR3 is 16 residues long. V is TRBV19 and J is TRBJ1-2, with 8 bases fitting TRBD1. Sequencing was done on a sample of PBMCs or a T cell subset sorted from them (not recorded which). This TCR was sampled from a man younger than 30 who had mild COVID-19 (a few samples of this study predate the infection). Cell type and time point are not known. The CDR3 is CASTLRGDRWLDGYTF. The CDR3, as DNA: TGTGCCAGTACCTTGAGAGGGGACAGGTGGCTAGACGGCTACACCTTC.